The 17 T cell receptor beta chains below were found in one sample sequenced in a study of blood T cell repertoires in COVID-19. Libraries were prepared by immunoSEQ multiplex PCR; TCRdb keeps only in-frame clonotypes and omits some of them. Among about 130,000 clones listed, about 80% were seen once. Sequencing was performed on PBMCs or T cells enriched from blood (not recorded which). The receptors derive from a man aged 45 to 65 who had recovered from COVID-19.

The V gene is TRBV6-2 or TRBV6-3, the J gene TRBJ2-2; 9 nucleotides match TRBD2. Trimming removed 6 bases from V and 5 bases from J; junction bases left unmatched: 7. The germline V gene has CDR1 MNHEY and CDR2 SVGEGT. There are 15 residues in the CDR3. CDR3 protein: CASSPLAGFTGELFF. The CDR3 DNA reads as TGTGCCAGCAGCCCACTAGCGGGTTTTACCGGGGAGCTGTTTTTT.

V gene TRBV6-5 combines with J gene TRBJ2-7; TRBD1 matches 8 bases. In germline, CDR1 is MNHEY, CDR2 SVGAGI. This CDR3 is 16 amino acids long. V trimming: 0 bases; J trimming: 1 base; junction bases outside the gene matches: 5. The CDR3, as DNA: TGTGCCAGCAGTTACTCGAAACAGGGGGTTTCCTACGAGCAGTACTTC. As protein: CASSYSKQGVSYEQYF.

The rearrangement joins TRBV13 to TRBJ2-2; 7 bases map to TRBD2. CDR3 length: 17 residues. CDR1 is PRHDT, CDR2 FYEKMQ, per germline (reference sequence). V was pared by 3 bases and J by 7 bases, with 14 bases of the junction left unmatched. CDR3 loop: CASSLGRQRGGFGELFF. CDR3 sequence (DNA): TGTGCCAGCAGCTTGGGCCGACAGCGGGGCGGATTCGGGGAGCTGTTTTTT.

The CDR3 protein is CASSLESGRNTIYF. The DNA of the CDR3 is TGTGCCAGCAGCTTAGAGTCAGGGCGTAACACCATATATTTT. The chain employs TRBV7-9 and TRBJ1-3; perhaps TRBD1 as D (5 bases). Trimming cost V 1 base and J 7 bases, with 11 bases left between them. This CDR3 contains 14 residues. The germline gives CDR1 SEHNR, CDR2 FQNEAQ (reference sequence). Full variable domain (missing parts from reference TRBV7-9 and TRBJ1-3): DTGVSQNPRHKITKRGQNVTFRCDPISEHNRLYWYRQTLGQGPEFLTYFQNEAQLEKSRLLSDRFSAERPKGSFSTLEIQRTEQGDSAMYLCASSLESGRNTIYFGEGSWLTVV.

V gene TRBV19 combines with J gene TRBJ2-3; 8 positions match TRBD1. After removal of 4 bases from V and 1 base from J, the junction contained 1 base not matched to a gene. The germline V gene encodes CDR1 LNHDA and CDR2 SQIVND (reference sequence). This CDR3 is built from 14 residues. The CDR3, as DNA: TGTGCCAGTAGTAAGGGACAGGGCACAGATACGCAGTATTTT. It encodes CASSKGQGTDTQYF.

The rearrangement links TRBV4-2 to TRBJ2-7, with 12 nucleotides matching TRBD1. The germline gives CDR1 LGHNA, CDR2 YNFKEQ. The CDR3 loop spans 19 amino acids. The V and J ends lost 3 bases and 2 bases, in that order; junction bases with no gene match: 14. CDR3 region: CASSQAPGQGASKTYEQYF. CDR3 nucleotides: TGTGCCAGCAGCCAGGCTCCGGGACAGGGGGCATCCAAAACCTACGAGCAGTACTTC.

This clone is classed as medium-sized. This CDR3 reads CASSLAGATDTQYF. CDR3 DNA sequence: TGTGCCAGCAGTCTAGCGGGAGCCACAGATACGCAGTATTTT. The genes are TRBV6-4 and TRBJ2-3; 10 bases line up with TRBD2. V shed 5 bases, J shed 2 bases, and the junction held 1 base outside the gene matches. The CDR3 totals 14 residues. Germline CDR1 is MRHNA and CDR2 is SNTAGT.

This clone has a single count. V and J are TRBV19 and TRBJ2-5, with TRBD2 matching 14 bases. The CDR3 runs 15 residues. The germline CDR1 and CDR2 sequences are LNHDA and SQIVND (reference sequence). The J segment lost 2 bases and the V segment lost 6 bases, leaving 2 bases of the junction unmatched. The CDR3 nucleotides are TGTGCCAGTAGCGGACTAGCGGGGGGACAAGAGACCCAGTACTTC. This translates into CASSGLAGGQETQYF.

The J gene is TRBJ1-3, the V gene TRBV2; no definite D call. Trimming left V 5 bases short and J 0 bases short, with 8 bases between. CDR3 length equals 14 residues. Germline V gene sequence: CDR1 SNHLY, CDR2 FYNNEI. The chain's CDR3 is CASSSGSSGNTIYF. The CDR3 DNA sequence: TGTGCCAGCAGTTCAGGCAGCTCTGGAAACACCATATATTTT.

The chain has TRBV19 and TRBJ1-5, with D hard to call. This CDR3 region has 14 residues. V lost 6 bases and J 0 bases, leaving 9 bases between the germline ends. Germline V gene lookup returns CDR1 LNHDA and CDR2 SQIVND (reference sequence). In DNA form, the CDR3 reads TGTGCCAGTAGGGTCAGTACTAGCAATCAGCCCCAGCATTTT. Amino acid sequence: CASRVSTSNQPQHF.

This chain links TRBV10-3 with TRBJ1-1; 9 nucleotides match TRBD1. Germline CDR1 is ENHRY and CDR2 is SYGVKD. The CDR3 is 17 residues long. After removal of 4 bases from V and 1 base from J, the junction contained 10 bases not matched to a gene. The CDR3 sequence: CAISAGQGQKRNTEAFF. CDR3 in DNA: TGTGCCATCAGTGCCGGACAGGGGCAAAAAAGGAACACTGAAGCTTTCTTT.

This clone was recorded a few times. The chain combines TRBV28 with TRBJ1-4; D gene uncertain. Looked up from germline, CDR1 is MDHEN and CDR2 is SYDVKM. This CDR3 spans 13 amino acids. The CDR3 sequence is CVTHGSRGEKLFF. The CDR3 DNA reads TGTGTCACCCACGGTTCGCGCGGTGAAAAACTGTTTTTT.

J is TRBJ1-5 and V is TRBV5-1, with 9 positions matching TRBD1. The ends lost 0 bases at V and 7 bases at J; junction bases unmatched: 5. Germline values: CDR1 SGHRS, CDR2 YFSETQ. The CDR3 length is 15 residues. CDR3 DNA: TGCGCCAGCAGCTTGGACGGGACAGGGAGGCAGCCCCAGCATTTT. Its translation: CASSLDGTGRQPQHF.

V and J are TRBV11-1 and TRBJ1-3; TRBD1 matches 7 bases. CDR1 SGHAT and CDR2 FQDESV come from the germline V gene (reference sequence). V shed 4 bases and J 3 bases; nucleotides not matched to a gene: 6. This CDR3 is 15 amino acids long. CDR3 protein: CASSWTGSIGNTIYF. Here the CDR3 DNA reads TGTGCCAGCAGCTGGACAGGATCTATTGGAAACACCATATATTTT.

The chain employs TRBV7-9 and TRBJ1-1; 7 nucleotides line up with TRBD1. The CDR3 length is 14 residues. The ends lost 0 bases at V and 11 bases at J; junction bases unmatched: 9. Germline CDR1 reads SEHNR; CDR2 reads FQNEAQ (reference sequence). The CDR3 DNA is TGTGCCAGCAGCTTAGCTTCTCAGGGGGAGAATGCTTTCTTT. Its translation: CASSLASQGENAFF.

As DNA, the CDR3 is TGTGCCAGCAGAGAGACAGGGGGGGGCGGCTACACCTTC. It is translated as CASRETGGGGYTF. V is TRBV6-5 and J is TRBJ1-2; 9 nucleotides line up with TRBD1. The V and J ends lost 6 bases and 8 bases, in that order; junction bases with no gene match: 7. This CDR3 is built from 13 residues. From germline, CDR1 is MNHEY and CDR2 SVGAGI.

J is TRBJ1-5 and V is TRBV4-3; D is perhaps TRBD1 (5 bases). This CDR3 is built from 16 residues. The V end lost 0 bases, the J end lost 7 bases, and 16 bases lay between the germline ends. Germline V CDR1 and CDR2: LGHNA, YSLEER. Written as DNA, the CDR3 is TGCGCCAGCAGCCAAGATTTGGGGGGGGTCGGGCAGCCCCAGCATTTT. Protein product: CASSQDLGGVGQPQHF.